One T cell receptor beta chain is described in this entry. The data were obtained in a study of T cells in Graves' hyperthyroidism and ophthalmopathy. Exclusion of a patient resulted from uncontrolled infection, other autoimmune disease, pregnancy or lactation. J was trimmed by 3 bases and V by 0 bases; bases with no gene match: 6. The germline gives CDR1 MNHEY, CDR2 SVGEGT. The CDR3 totals 17 residues. Researchers took RNA transcripts and amplified the TCR beta CDR3 regions from them. The TCR CDR3 first-round RT-PCR relied on the HTBI primer set. TCRdb used MiXCR to reprocess the multiplex PCR reads, holding one entry per CDR3 protein. The table has a few hundred thousand distinct CDR3 sequences, approximately 17% seen once.

This sequence was found in a man in his late teens or twenties with Graves' ophthalmopathy. This chain uses TRBV6-2 or TRBV6-3 with TRBJ2-3; 10 nucleotides line up with TRBD2. Source material: blood. The CDR3 DNA reads as TGTGCCAGCAGTTACTCCACAGCGGGGGGGAGTACAGATACGCAGTATTTT. Translating gives CASSYSTAGGSTDTQYF.